Presented here are 20 T cell receptor beta chains from one specimen sequenced in a study of cytomegalovirus exposure and HLA in healthy donors. PCR involved 60 Vbeta and 13 Jbeta primers. Some clones are missing from TCRdb's copy, which holds only in-frame ones; the method was immunoSEQ multiplex PCR. Among approximately 89,000 clones listed, under 75% were seen once. Sequencing was performed on PBMCs. These receptors all stem from a female donor in good health and CMV-seronegative.

The chain links TRBV10-3 to TRBJ1-3; D gene ambiguous. Germline-derived CDR1 and CDR2 are ENHRY and SYGVKD. CDR3 size: 13 residues. Trimming removed 3 bases at V and 3 bases at J, with 6 bases between. CDR3 DNA sequence: TGTGCCATCAGTGAACAGCTTGGAAACACCATATATTTT. The encoded protein is CAISEQLGNTIYF.

The rearrangement uses TRBV25-1 and TRBJ2-3; 8 bases line up with TRBD2. CDR1 and CDR2 (germline): MGHDK, SYGVNS. V gave up 4 bases and J gave up 3 bases; unmatched junction bases: 6. The CDR3 consists of 15 residues. The CDR3 DNA is TGTGCCAGCAGTGTTCGGGGGGGCAGGACAGATACGCAGTATTTT. It is translated as CASSVRGGRTDTQYF.

J is TRBJ2-2 and V is TRBV1; TRBD1 is the table's D call and was not checked against the DNA. TRBV1 is a pseudogene. There are 15 residues in the CDR3. CDR3 bases: TGCACCAGCAGCCTACAGGGGGTGAGCACCGGGGAGCTGTTTTTT. This codes for CTSSLQGVSTGELFF.

The rearrangement joins TRBV4-1 to TRBJ2-3; TRBD1 might be the D (6 bases). From germline, CDR1 is MGHRA and CDR2 YSYEKL. This CDR3 spans 16 amino acids. Trimming left V 4 bases short and J 0 bases short, with 14 bases between. CDR3 coding DNA: TGCGCCAGCAGCCGCAGGGGAATTGGAAGCACAGATACGCAGTATTTT. Encoded protein: CASSRRGIGSTDTQYF.

The genes are TRBV10-2 and TRBJ2-3, with TRBD1 identical over 8 bases. The CDR3 is made up of 15 amino acids. With 6 bases clipped from V and 0 bases from J, the junction kept 5 bases outside the gene matches. Germline-derived CDR1 and CDR2 are WSHSY and SAAADI. CDR3 in amino acids: CASREDRASTDTQYF. In DNA form, the CDR3 reads TGCGCCAGCAGAGAGGACAGGGCCAGCACAGATACGCAGTATTTT.

The chain is built from TRBV25-1 and TRBJ2-6; 9 bases are shared with TRBD1. V lost 6 bases and J lost 2; bases outside the gene matches: 2. The V gene's germline CDR1 is MGHDK and CDR2 SYGVNS. This CDR3 region has 15 residues. This chain's CDR3 is CASRDRGAGANVLTF. Here the CDR3 DNA reads TGTGCCAGCAGAGACAGGGGGGCTGGGGCCAACGTCCTGACTTTC.

This clone was seen once. This chain links TRBV30 with TRBJ1-2, with 12 bases lining up with TRBD1. J was trimmed by 2 bases and V by 3 bases; bases with no gene match: 7. The germline V gene has CDR1 GTSNPN and CDR2 SVGIG (reference sequence). The CDR3 totals 16 residues. The CDR3 sequence is CAWRVGQGALNYGYTF. The CDR3 coding sequence is TGTGCCTGGAGAGTGGGACAGGGGGCACTAAACTATGGCTACACCTTC.

The sample holds one count of this clone. The gene calls are TRBV11-2 and TRBJ2-1, with TRBD1 matching over 10 bases. The length of the CDR3 is 16 residues. CDR1 and CDR2 (germline): SGHAT, FQNNGV. V gave up 1 base and J gave up 10 bases; unmatched junction bases: 10. The chain's CDR3 is CASSLVRDRGEGEQFF. CDR3 nucleotides: TGTGCCAGCAGCTTAGTACGGGACAGGGGAGAGGGAGAGCAGTTCTTC.

The rearrangement uses TRBV30 and TRBJ2-2, with D possibly matching TRBD2 (7 bases). From germline, CDR1 is GTSNPN and CDR2 SVGIG (reference sequence). The CDR3 totals 15 residues. V dropped 5 bases and J dropped 1 base, with 14 bases sitting between them. In DNA, the CDR3 is TGTGCCTGGCGGCGAGCGGGACAGAACACCGGGGAGCTGTTTTTT. Translating it yields CAWRRAGQNTGELFF.

A single count supports this clone. The rearrangement uses TRBV30 and TRBJ1-6, with TRBD1 identical over 10 bases. Per germline, CDR1 GTSNPN and CDR2 SVGIG (reference sequence). Trimming at V came to 8 bases and at J to 7 bases, leaving 8 bases not matched to a gene. The CDR3 is 14 residues long. The chain's CDR3 is CAAGTGVGNSPLHF. The CDR3, as DNA: TGTGCCGCCGGGACAGGGGTCGGCAATTCACCCCTCCACTTT. Full variable domain (rest looked up from reference TRBV30 and TRBJ1-6): SQTIHQWPATLVQPVGSPLSLECTVEGTSNPNLYWYRQAAGRGLQLLFYSVGIGQISSEVPQNLSASRPQDRQFILSSKKLLLSDSGFYLCAAGTGVGNSPLHFGNGTRLTVT.

This chain uses TRBV19 with TRBJ1-5; TRBD1 might be the D (6 bases). Germline V lookup: CDR1 LNHDA, CDR2 SQIVND (reference sequence). The V gene lost 3 bases and the J gene lost 5 bases, with 17 bases spanning the gap. There are 16 residues in the CDR3. This chain's CDR3 is CASSMTPTGSDQPQHF. In DNA form, the CDR3 reads TGTGCCAGTAGTATGACCCCAACAGGGTCTGATCAGCCCCAGCATTTT.

J is TRBJ1-5 and V is TRBV28; D remains ambiguous. Germline assignment: CDR1 MDHEN and CDR2 SYDVKM. This CDR3 contains 13 residues. The V gene lost 5 bases and the J gene lost 1 base, with 6 bases spanning the gap. CDR3 sequence: CASSPGSNQPQHF. DNA of the CDR3: TGTGCCAGCAGTCCGGGGAGCAATCAGCCCCAGCATTTT.

The J gene is TRBJ2-5, the V gene TRBV27; possibly TRBD2 for D (6 bases). The CDR3 runs 16 residues. V lost 2 bases to trimming and J lost 2 bases, with 15 bases between them. CDR1 and CDR2 (germline): MNHEY, SMNVEV (reference sequence). The CDR3 here is CASSLIAGPKQETQYF. CDR3 bases: TGTGCCAGCAGTTTAATTGCGGGACCAAAACAAGAGACCCAGTACTTC.

The V call is TRBV28, the J call TRBJ2-3, with TRBD2 identical over 8 bases. The CDR3 spans 17 residues. The V gene's germline CDR1 is MDHEN and CDR2 SYDVKM. V trimming: 6 bases; J trimming: 7 bases; junction bases outside the gene matches: 18. CDR3 region: CASSPTSGGTRGNTQYF. CDR3 nucleotide sequence: TGTGCCAGCAGCCCCACTAGCGGTGGGACAAGGGGAAATACGCAGTATTTT.

The chain links TRBV7-9 to TRBJ2-7; 9 nucleotides agree with TRBD1. CDR1 is SEHNR and CDR2 is FQNEAQ in the germline V gene (reference sequence). The length of the CDR3 is 16 residues. V dropped 5 bases and J dropped 0; count of bases not matched to a gene: 8. This chain's CDR3 is CASSLPLDRGSYEQYF. CDR3 nucleotide sequence: TGTGCCAGCAGCCTCCCACTGGACAGGGGCTCCTACGAGCAGTACTTC. The variable domain in full, with the rest retrieved from reference TRBV7-9 and TRBJ2-7, is DTGVSQNPRHKITKRGQNVTFRCDPISEHNRLYWYRQTLGQGPEFLTYFQNEAQLEKSRLLSDRFSAERPKGSFSTLEIQRTEQGDSAMYLCASSLPLDRGSYEQYFGPGTRLTVT.

This chain connects TRBV10-3 to TRBJ2-3, with 12 bases lining up with TRBD2. This CDR3 contains 15 residues. CDR1 and CDR2 (germline): ENHRY, SYGVKD. The V and J ends lost 6 bases and 4 bases, in that order; junction bases with no gene match: 5. CDR3 bases: TGTGCCATCAGGAAACTAGCGGGGGGTCCAGATACGCAGTATTTT. Residues: CAIRKLAGGPDTQYF.

The rearrangement uses TRBV20-1 and TRBJ2-4; 7 bases are a match to TRBD2. The CDR3 covers 11 residues. The germline V gene has CDR1 DFQATT and CDR2 SNEGSKA (reference sequence). Trimming cost V 5 bases and J 10 bases; bases outside gene matches: 5. CDR3 amino acids: CSAGGGRIQYF. DNA of the CDR3: TGCAGTGCTGGCGGGGGTAGGATTCAGTACTTC.

As to this clone: The junction differs from germline at one of its ends, possibly a read error. CDR3 in amino acids: CASSQPGGQGVLFF. The CDR3 DNA reads TGCGCCAGCAGCCAACCCGGGGGTCAGGGGGTGCTGTTTTTT. The genes are TRBV4-1 and TRBJ2-2; maybe TRBD1 (7 bases). The CDR3 totals 14 residues. The germline V gene has CDR1 MGHRA and CDR2 YSYEKL.

CDR3 sequence: CSVGQGNYEQYF. CDR3 DNA sequence: TGCAGCGTCGGACAGGGAAACTACGAGCAGTACTTC. The chain uses TRBV29-1 and TRBJ2-7, with TRBD1 identical over 8 bases. The germline gives CDR1 SQVTM, CDR2 ANQGSEA. The CDR3 has 12 amino acids. J gave up 3 bases and V 6 bases, and 4 bases lay outside the gene matches.

V and J are TRBV25-1 and TRBJ2-3; possible D gene TRBD2, 6 bases. Trimming cost V 0 bases and J 3 bases, with 16 bases left between them. CDR3 size: 17 residues. Germline CDR1 MGHDK, CDR2 SYGVNS. The CDR3 coding sequence is TGTGCCAGCAGTGAATATACCCAGGGAAGCGGGACAGATACGCAGTATTTT. Translation: CASSEYTQGSGTDTQYF.